A selection of T cell receptor beta chains follows, all from one sample in a study of blood T cell repertoires in COVID-19. Sequencing used immunoSEQ multiplex PCR; TCRdb keeps in-frame clones, though not all of them. The sample lists fewer than 350,000 clones, about nine tenths occurring once. The source material was PBMCs or T cells enriched from blood (not recorded which). The receptors derive from a woman aged 40 to 49 with acute COVID-19. Both conserved end residues are trimmed from each CDR3. Fields, in order: V gene, CDR3 protein.

TRBV5-1,ASRPGGPYGYT
TRBV10-3,AISGASEQF
TRBV11-1,ASSGQGGVTEAF
TRBV5-1,ASSRWGQGGTIY
TRBV30,AWANSGDQPQH
TRBV5-6,ASSGPKNTEAF
TRBV15,ATSRDGAGATDTQY
TRBV6-5,ASTPEPGYGYT
TRBV7-6,ASNYRPPGTEAF
TRBV27,ASSLDRREEKLF
TRBV9,ASSVDRGGTNEKLF